This entry lists 9 T cell receptor beta chains sequenced from one sample in a study of radiation and T cells in renal cell carcinoma. Sample time point: blood 4 weeks post-SBRT, at nephrectomy. The treatment: 15 Gy SBRT to primary tumor, nephrectomy 4 weeks later. TCRdb keeps only in-frame clones here, not all; method: immunoSEQ multiplex PCR. Here the sample spans approximately 40,000 clones, 70% to 85% being singletons. The specimen comprised blood, sampled from a patient whose treatment included radiotherapy and nephrectomy. All receptors come from a woman in her 70s with renal cell carcinoma.

The chain uses TRBV2 and TRBJ1-4; D remains ambiguous. The length of the CDR3 is 14 residues. V lost 7 bases to trimming and J lost 8 bases, with 17 bases between them. Germline CDR1 and CDR2: SNHLY and FYNNEI. The CDR3 region has the DNA TGTGCCAGCAAACTTGAGGCCAATGGGGAAAAACTGTTTTTT. This gives the protein CASKLEANGEKLFF.

This clone is a singleton in its sample. The chain couples TRBV19 to TRBJ1-4, with D tentatively TRBD1 (6 bases). Germline V lookup: CDR1 LNHDA, CDR2 SQIVND (reference sequence). Deletions cut 5 bases from V and 4 bases from J, with 14 bases between. The CDR3 consists of 15 residues. The CDR3 is CASSPWTDNNEKLFF. CDR3 nucleotide sequence: TGTGCCAGTAGTCCTTGGACAGACAATAATGAAAAACTGTTTTTT.

This clone was detected ten times or more. The J gene is TRBJ1-1, the V gene TRBV5-4; D gene unclear. The germline gives CDR1 SGHNT, CDR2 YYREEE (reference sequence). The CDR3 extends over 13 amino acids. V lost 2 bases to trimming and J lost 0 bases, with 5 bases between them. In DNA, the CDR3 is TGTGCCAGCAGCTTAGGGTTGAACACTGAAGCTTTCTTT. Translation: CASSLGLNTEAFF.

V and J are TRBV18 and TRBJ2-3; D is ambiguous. Germline loops: CDR1 KGHSH, CDR2 LQKENI. V was shortened by 6 bases and J by 0 bases, with 7 bases between the two germline ends. The CDR3 is 13 residues long. CDR3 amino acids: CASSTASTDTQYF. Here the CDR3 DNA reads TGTGCCAGCTCCACCGCCAGCACAGATACGCAGTATTTT.

The J gene is TRBJ1-2, the V gene TRBV28; possible D gene TRBD1, 6 bases. Trimming stripped 4 bases from V and 7 bases from J, with 16 bases between. The CDR3 is 14 amino acids. Germline CDR1 and CDR2: MDHEN and SYDVKM. As DNA, the CDR3 is TGTGCCAGCAGTTCCTCTCAGGGGAGGGGTGGCTACACCTTC. Amino acid sequence: CASSSSQGRGGYTF.

The V and J genes are TRBV5-8 and TRBJ2-3; D is undetermined. V was clipped by 3 bases and J by 4 bases, with 21 bases between them. Germline assignment: CDR1 SGHTS and CDR2 YDEGEE. The CDR3 length is 17 residues. The CDR3 loop is CASSYVISVFGADTQYF. The DNA for the CDR3 is TGTGCCAGCAGCTACGTTATCTCGGTCTTCGGCGCAGATACGCAGTATTTT.

This clone showed up just a few times. The chain combines TRBV6-1 with TRBJ1-1; D gene unclear. CDR1 is MNHNS, CDR2 SASEGT, per germline. CDR3 length equals 11 residues. The ends were cut back, 8 bases at V and 5 bases at J, with 9 bases in the middle. The DNA for the CDR3 is TGTGCCAGCCGGGAAGGGACTGAAGCTTTCTTT. It encodes CASREGTEAFF.

The chain has TRBV7-8 and TRBJ1-1; possibly TRBD1 for D (6 bases). The CDR3 has 14 residues. CDR1 is SGHVS, CDR2 FQNEAQ, per germline. V lost 1 base and J 1 base, leaving 7 bases between the germline ends. The CDR3 loop is CASSLGTANTEAFF. The CDR3 DNA reads TGTGCCAGCAGCTTAGGGACAGCGAACACTGAAGCTTTCTTT.

V and J are TRBV5-1 and TRBJ2-5; D tentatively fits TRBD1 or TRBD2 (5 bases each). Per germline, CDR1 SGHRS and CDR2 YFSETQ. Trimming took off 0 bases at V and 2 bases at J, with 8 bases between the two ends. There are 14 residues in the CDR3. The CDR3 protein is CASSLGGWQETQYF. CDR3 coding DNA: TGCGCCAGCAGCTTGGGGGGGTGGCAAGAGACCCAGTACTTC.